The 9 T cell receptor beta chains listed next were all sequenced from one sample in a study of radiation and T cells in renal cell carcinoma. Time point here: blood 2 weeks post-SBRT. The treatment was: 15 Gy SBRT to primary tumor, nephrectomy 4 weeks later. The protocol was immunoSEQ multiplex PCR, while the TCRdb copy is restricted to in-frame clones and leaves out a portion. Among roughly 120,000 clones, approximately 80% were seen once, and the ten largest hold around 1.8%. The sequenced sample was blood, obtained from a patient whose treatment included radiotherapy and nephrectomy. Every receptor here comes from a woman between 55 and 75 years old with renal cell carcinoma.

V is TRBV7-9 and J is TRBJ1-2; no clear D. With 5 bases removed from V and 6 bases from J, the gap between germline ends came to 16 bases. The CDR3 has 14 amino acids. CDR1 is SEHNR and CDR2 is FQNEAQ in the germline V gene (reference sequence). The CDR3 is CASSPWTDANGYTF. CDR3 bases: TGTGCCAGCAGCCCCTGGACGGACGCGAATGGCTACACCTTC.

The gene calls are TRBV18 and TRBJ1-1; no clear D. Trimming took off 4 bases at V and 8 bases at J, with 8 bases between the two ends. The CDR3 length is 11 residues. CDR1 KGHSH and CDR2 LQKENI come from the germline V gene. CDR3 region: CASSLALEAFF. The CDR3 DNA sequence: TGTGCCAGCTCACTGGCCCTCGAAGCTTTCTTT.

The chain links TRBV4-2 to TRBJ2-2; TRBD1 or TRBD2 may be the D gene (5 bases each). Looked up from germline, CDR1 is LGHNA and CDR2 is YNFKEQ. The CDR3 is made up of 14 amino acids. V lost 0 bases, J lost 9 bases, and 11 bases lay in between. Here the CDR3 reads CASSQDSGDRELFF. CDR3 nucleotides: TGTGCCAGCAGCCAAGATTCCGGGGACCGGGAGCTGTTTTTT.

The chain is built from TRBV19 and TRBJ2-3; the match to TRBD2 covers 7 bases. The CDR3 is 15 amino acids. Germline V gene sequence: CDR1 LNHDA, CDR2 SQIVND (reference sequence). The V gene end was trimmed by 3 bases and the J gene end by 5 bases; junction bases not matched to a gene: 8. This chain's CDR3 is CASSMNGLVIDTQYF. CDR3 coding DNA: TGTGCCAGTAGTATGAATGGACTAGTGATAGATACGCAGTATTTT. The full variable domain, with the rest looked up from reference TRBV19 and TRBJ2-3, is DGGITQSPKYLFRKEGQNVTLSCEQNLNHDAMYWYRQDPGQGLRLIYYSQIVNDFQKGDIAEGYSVSREKKESFPLTVTSAQKNPTAFYLCASSMNGLVIDTQYFGPGTRLTVL.

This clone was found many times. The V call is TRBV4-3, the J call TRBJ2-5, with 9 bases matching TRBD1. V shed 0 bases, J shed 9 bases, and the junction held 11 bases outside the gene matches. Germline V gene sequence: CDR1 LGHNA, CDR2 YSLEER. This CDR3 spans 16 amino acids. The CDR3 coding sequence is TGCGCCAGCAGCCAAGAATTCGACAGGGGGTATATGGCCCAGTACTTC. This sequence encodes CASSQEFDRGYMAQYF.

Written as DNA, the CDR3 is TGTGCCAGCAGTAGGGGTGTCTATGGCTACACCTTC. Its translation: CASSRGVYGYTF. The chain employs TRBV28 and TRBJ1-2, with a tentative D call TRBD1 (5 bases). This CDR3 spans 12 amino acids. V lost 5 bases to trimming and J lost 4 bases, with 8 bases between them. Germline V gives CDR1 MDHEN, CDR2 SYDVKM.

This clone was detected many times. Here the CDR3 reads CAISGERGQDQPQHF. CDR3 DNA sequence: TGTGCCATCAGTGGAGAAAGGGGGCAGGATCAGCCCCAGCATTTT. The J gene is TRBJ1-5, the V gene TRBV10-3, with 7 positions matching TRBD1. Germline V lookup: CDR1 ENHRY, CDR2 SYGVKD. CDR3 length equals 15 residues. V lost 4 bases to trimming and J lost 5 bases; unmatched junction nucleotides: 8.

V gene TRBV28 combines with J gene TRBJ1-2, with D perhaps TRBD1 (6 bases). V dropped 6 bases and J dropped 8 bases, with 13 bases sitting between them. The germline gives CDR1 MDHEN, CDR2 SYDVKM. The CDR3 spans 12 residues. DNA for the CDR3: TGTGCCAGCAGGTCAGGGGTTCGCGGCTACACCTTC. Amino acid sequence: CASRSGVRGYTF.

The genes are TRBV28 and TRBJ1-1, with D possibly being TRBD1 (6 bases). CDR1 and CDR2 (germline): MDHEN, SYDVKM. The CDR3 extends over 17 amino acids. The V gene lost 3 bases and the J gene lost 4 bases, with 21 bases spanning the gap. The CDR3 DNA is TGTGCCAGCAGTTTGGCCCTAACAGGGAATAGTGCCACTGAAGCTTTCTTT. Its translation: CASSLALTGNSATEAFF.